This paragraph reports one T cell receptor (beta chain). In the same sample, other DNA sequences code for this CDR3. Participants spanned ages about 18 to 90 years and resided in about two dozen US areas. The study assigned cohorts using participant-reported clinical history. Deletions cut 2 bases from V and 6 bases from J, with 15 bases between. This CDR3 has 15 residues. Germline CDR1 reads SGHRS; CDR2 reads YFSETQ. These data belong to a study of blood T cell repertoires in COVID-19. Study summary: Acute and convalescent COVID-19 specimens originated in the United States, Italy and Spain.

In the source study's methods: For nucleated cells, counts were estimated from reference gene primer amplification. TCRdb keeps only in-frame clones here, not all; method: immunoSEQ multiplex PCR. D and trimming come from the DNA, and the V and J calls and clone size come from that table. The sample includes about 130,000 clones, around 84% of them seen just once. V usage is TRBV5-1 and J usage is TRBJ1-5; unclear D gene. Sequences were obtained from PBMCs or T cells enriched from blood (not recorded which). This sequence originates from a man aged 35 to 55 with acute COVID-19. The CDR3 nucleotides read TGCGCCAGCAGCTTAGGAGGTAGGGTGGGTCAGCCCCAGCATTTT. Its protein product is CASSLGGRVGQPQHF.